The 14 T cell receptor beta chains reported below all come from one sample, sequenced in a study of neurological immune-mediated disorders. Sample time point: longitudinal time-point 1 (baseline). Each CDR3 protein gets one entry after TCRdb re-called the 5' RACE reads with MiXCR. In the table there are some 37,000 distinct CDR3 sequences, roughly 3.2% of which are singletons. The specimen sequenced was PBMCs. The origin of the receptors is an older woman with multiple sclerosis.

This clonotype was seen at least ten times. CDR3 DNA sequence: TGTGCCAGCAGACGGGATGGGGTGAACACTGAAGCTTTCTTT. Its translation is CASRRDGVNTEAFF. V gene TRBV5-4 combines with J gene TRBJ1-1; D is uncertain. In germline, CDR1 is SGHNT, CDR2 YYREEE (reference sequence). The CDR3 has 14 residues. Trimming shortened V by 5 bases and J by 0 bases, and 11 bases separated the two germline ends.

This clonotype was counted ten times or more. V usage is TRBV3-1 and J usage is TRBJ1-3; 8 bases align to TRBD1. V shed 0 bases and J 0 bases; nucleotides not matched to a gene: 10. CDR1 and CDR2 from the germline V gene are LGHDT and YNNKEL (reference sequence). The CDR3 is 19 residues long. CDR3 in amino acids: CASSQDVPGQVTSGNTIYF. The DNA of the CDR3 is TGTGCCAGCAGCCAAGACGTTCCGGGACAGGTGACCTCTGGAAACACCATATATTTT. Full variable domain (rest looked up from reference TRBV3-1 and TRBJ1-3): DTAVSQTPKYLVTQMGNDKSIKCEQNLGHDTMYWYKQDSKKFLKIMFSYNNKELIINETVPNRFSPKSPDKAHLNLHINSLELGDSAVYFCASSQDVPGQVTSGNTIYFGEGSWLTVV.

The J gene is TRBJ2-7, the V gene TRBV10-3; D is unresolved. The V gene's germline CDR1 is ENHRY and CDR2 SYGVKD. Trimming removed 6 bases at V and 0 bases at J, with 12 bases between. The CDR3 consists of 14 residues. The CDR3 loop is CAIRLTWNSYEQYF. The CDR3 nucleotides are TGTGCCATCAGGTTGACATGGAACTCCTACGAGCAGTACTTC.

This clonotype was observed at least ten times. The chain recombines TRBV12-3 or TRBV12-4 with TRBJ1-2; D is uncertain. Deletions cut 6 bases from V and 3 bases from J, with 8 bases between. This CDR3 is 12 amino acids long. This chain's CDR3 is CASSRQDYGYTF. The CDR3 DNA sequence: TGTGCCAGCAGCCGACAAGACTATGGCTACACCTTC.

This clonotype was observed many times. V is TRBV18 and J is TRBJ1-2; 9 bases match TRBD1. J gave up 4 bases and V 3 bases, and 9 bases lay outside the gene matches. The CDR3 is 16 amino acids. The V gene's germline CDR1 is KGHSH and CDR2 LQKENI. Here the CDR3 DNA reads TGTGCCAGCTCACCGGAGACAGGGGGAAGATCCTATGGCTACACCTTC. It codes for CASSPETGGRSYGYTF.

The table lists this clonotype with many counts. The chain carries TRBV19 and TRBJ2-1; 9 bases fit TRBD2. Germline V CDR1 and CDR2: LNHDA, SQIVND (reference sequence). There are 12 residues in the CDR3. Trimming at V came to 3 bases and at J to 10 bases, leaving 1 base not matched to a gene. In nucleotides, the CDR3 is TGTGCCAGTAGTATCCTAGCGGGGGAGCAGTTCTTC. It is translated as CASSILAGEQFF. The whole variable domain, remainder taken from reference TRBV19 and TRBJ2-1, is DGGITQSPKYLFRKEGQNVTLSCEQNLNHDAMYWYRQDPGQGLRLIYYSQIVNDFQKGDIAEGYSVSREKKESFPLTVTSAQKNPTAFYLCASSILAGEQFFGPGTRLTVL.

The chain links TRBV7-2 to TRBJ2-3; D uncertain. V was shortened by 1 base and J by 5 bases, with 7 bases between the two germline ends. Germline CDR1 and CDR2: SGHTA and FQGNSA. This CDR3 has 13 amino acids. The CDR3 coding sequence is TGTGCCAGCAGCTTAGGGTACAAAGATACGCAGTATTTT. Translated: CASSLGYKDTQYF.

This clonotype was recorded many times. The rearrangement uses TRBV5-1 and TRBJ2-1; 9 bases are shared with TRBD2. Germline V lookup: CDR1 SGHRS, CDR2 YFSETQ. The CDR3 consists of 14 residues. J was trimmed by 8 bases and V by 7 bases; bases with no gene match: 10. The CDR3 bases are TGCGCCAGCCTACCGGAGGGGACTAGCTATGAGCAGTTCTTC. This codes for CASLPEGTSYEQFF.

This clonotype appeared many times. J is TRBJ2-7 and V is TRBV11-1; 8 bases match TRBD1. Germline loops: CDR1 SGHAT, CDR2 FQDESV (reference sequence). Losses at the gene ends were 7 bases for V and 6 bases for J; bases not matched to a gene: 11. This CDR3 is built from 14 residues. CDR3 DNA: TGTGCCAGCACCCTGCAGGGGGCTGTGGGCGAGCAGTACTTC. The encoded protein is CASTLQGAVGEQYF. Full variable domain (missing parts from reference TRBV11-1 and TRBJ2-7): EAEVAQSPRYKITEKSQAVAFWCDPISGHATLYWYRQILGQGPELLVQFQDESVVDDSQLPKDRFSAERLKGVDSTLKIQPAELGDSAMYLCASTLQGAVGEQYFGPGTRLTVT.

By sample fraction, this clonotype is medium-sized. V is TRBV24-1 and J is TRBJ2-4, with 9 nucleotides matching TRBD1. The CDR3 sequence is 16 residues long. Germline V CDR1 and CDR2: KGHDR, SFDVKD. The junction had 8 bases not matched to a gene; V was cut back by 3 bases and J by 6 bases. The DNA for the CDR3 is TGTGCCACCAGTGATCCGGGACAGGGTTCGGGAAACATTCAGTACTTC. Its translation is CATSDPGQGSGNIQYF.

This clonotype showed up many times. This sequence joins TRBV11-2 and TRBJ2-3; 9 bases align to TRBD1. This CDR3 region has 15 residues. V lost 5 bases to trimming and J lost 5 bases; unmatched junction nucleotides: 8. The germline CDR1 and CDR2 sequences are SGHAT and FQNNGV. DNA of the CDR3: TGTGCCAGCAGCCTCAGACAGGGGGGTGTAGATACGCAGTATTTT. Its protein is CASSLRQGGVDTQYF.

This clonotype appeared many times. The rearrangement links TRBV12-3 or TRBV12-4 to TRBJ2-6; D gene ambiguous. CDR3 length: 17 residues. V shed 6 bases and J shed 3 bases, with 18 bases lying between them. As DNA, the CDR3 is TGTGCCAGCAGACCCCGACACGGCGTTGGTGGGGCCAACGTCCTGACTTTC. The encoded protein is CASRPRHGVGGANVLTF.

There are many counts of this clonotype. CDR3 bases: TGTGCCAGCAGATCAGGGGGGTATCAGCCCCAGCATTTT. Its translation: CASRSGGYQPQHF. V is TRBV6-5 and J is TRBJ1-5, with TRBD1 matching over 7 bases. The trim removed 6 bases at V and 5 bases at J, leaving 4 bases unmatched. Germline CDR1 MNHEY, CDR2 SVGAGI. CDR3 size: 13 residues.

This clonotype was counted a few times. V is TRBV12-2 and J is TRBJ2-1; TRBD2, the table's D call, was not compared with the DNA. TRBV12-2 is a known pseudogene. This CDR3 is 16 amino acids long. CDR3 in amino acids: CASRSGLTGGANEQFF. CDR3 bases: TGTGCAAGTCGCTCGGGCCTAACCGGGGGGGCGAATGAGCAGTTCTTC.